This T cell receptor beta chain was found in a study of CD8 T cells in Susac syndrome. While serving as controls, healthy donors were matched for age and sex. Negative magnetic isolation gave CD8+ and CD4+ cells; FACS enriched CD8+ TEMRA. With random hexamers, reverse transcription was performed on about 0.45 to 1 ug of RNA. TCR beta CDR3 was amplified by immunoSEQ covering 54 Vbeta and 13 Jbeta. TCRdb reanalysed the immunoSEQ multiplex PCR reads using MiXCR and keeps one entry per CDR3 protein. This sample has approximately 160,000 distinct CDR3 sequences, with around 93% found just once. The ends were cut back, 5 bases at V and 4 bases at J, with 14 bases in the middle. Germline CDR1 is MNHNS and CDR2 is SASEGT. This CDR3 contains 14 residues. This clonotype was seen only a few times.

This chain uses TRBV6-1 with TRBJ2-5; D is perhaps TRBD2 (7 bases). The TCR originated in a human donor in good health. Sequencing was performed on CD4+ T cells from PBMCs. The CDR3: CASSPAGGRETQYF. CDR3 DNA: TGTGCCAGCAGTCCCGCCGGGGGGCGAGAGACCCAGTACTTC.